The next 30 T cell receptor beta chains were all read from a single sample in a study of cytomegalovirus exposure and HLA in healthy donors. Primers included in the PCR were 60 Vbeta and 13 Jbeta primers. Sequencing was performed with immunoSEQ multiplex PCR; in TCRdb, only in-frame clones are kept and a portion is missing. Of 150,000 to 200,000 clones listed, around 78% are singletons. The sequenced sample was PBMCs. The source is a woman in her twenties or thirties in good health and CMV-seropositive.

The CDR3 DNA is TGTGCCAGTAGTATAGGCCAGGGGGTGAAATCTAGTGGCTACACCTTC. The encoded protein is CASSIGQGVKSSGYTF. The chain recombines TRBV19 with TRBJ1-2; 7 nucleotides match TRBD1. The CDR3 consists of 16 residues. The germline gives CDR1 LNHDA, CDR2 SQIVND (reference sequence). Trimming at V came to 1 base and at J to 7 bases, leaving 12 bases not matched to a gene.

V usage is TRBV18 and J usage is TRBJ1-2; 10 positions agree with TRBD1. The CDR3 length is 13 residues. V lost 6 bases to trimming and J lost 6 bases; unmatched junction nucleotides: 4. From germline, CDR1 is KGHSH and CDR2 LQKENI. The CDR3 DNA follows: TGTGCCAGCTCCCTCGGGACAGGGGATGGCTACACCTTC. The encoded protein is CASSLGTGDGYTF.

The rearrangement uses TRBV4-3 and TRBJ2-7, with TRBD2 matching over 8 bases. Per germline, CDR1 LGHNA and CDR2 YSLEER. The CDR3 runs 16 residues. The trim removed 0 bases at V and 3 bases at J, leaving 7 bases unmatched. In nucleotides, the CDR3 is TGCGCCAGCAGCCAAGATGTGGCTAGCGGGCACTACGAGCAGTACTTC. Translation: CASSQDVASGHYEQYF.

The chain uses TRBV9 and TRBJ1-3; D gene unclear. The CDR3 sequence is 16 residues long. Per the germline V gene, CDR1 is SGDLS and CDR2 is YYNGEE. V was pared by 0 bases and J by 0 bases, with 10 bases between. The CDR3 is CASSVDSLLSGNTIYF. The DNA of the CDR3 is TGTGCCAGCAGCGTAGACAGTCTCCTCTCTGGAAACACCATATATTTT.

The chain carries TRBV7-9 and TRBJ1-3; TRBD1 is a possible D gene (5 bases). V was clipped by 1 base and J by 3 bases, with 16 bases between them. The CDR3 is 17 residues long. Germline V gene data show CDR1 as SEHNR and CDR2 as FQNEAQ (reference sequence). The CDR3 region has the DNA TGTGCCAGCAGCTTAGGTCAAGCGGGGCCGCTTGGAAACACCATATATTTT. It yields the protein CASSLGQAGPLGNTIYF.

This clone came up a few times. Written as DNA, the CDR3 is TGTGCCAGCAGCGGGCTAGGACAGCGGGGCTACACCTTC. Its translation is CASSGLGQRGYTF. J is TRBJ1-2 and V is TRBV5-4, with D perhaps matching TRBD1 (6 bases). The CDR3 sequence is 13 residues long. The V end was cut by 4 bases, the J end by 8 bases, with 15 bases between. CDR1 and CDR2 (germline): SGHNT, YYREEE (reference sequence).

The chain recombines TRBV18 with TRBJ2-3; D might be TRBD2 (6 bases). V lost 2 bases, J lost 1 base, and 19 bases lay in between. Per germline, CDR1 KGHSH and CDR2 LQKENI. The CDR3 extends over 18 amino acids. The CDR3 coding sequence is TGTGCCAGCTCACCAATTGGACCGGGAGTGCAGGGCACAGATACGCAGTATTTT. Translating gives CASSPIGPGVQGTDTQYF. Using reference TRBV18 and TRBJ2-3 for the parts outside the CDR3, the full variable domain is NAGVMQNPRHLVRRRGQEARLRCSPMKGHSHVYWYRQLPEEGLKFMVYLQKENIIDESGMPKERFSAEFPKEGPSILRIQQVVRGDSAAYFCASSPIGPGVQGTDTQYFGPGTRLTVL.

This clone was seen ten or more times. This chain joins TRBV6-5 and TRBJ1-2; TRBD1 matches at 9 bases. Germline V lookup: CDR1 MNHEY, CDR2 SVGAGI. CDR3 size: 13 residues. V shed 5 bases and J 7 bases; nucleotides not matched to a gene: 5. CDR3 amino acids: CASSTGTGRGYTF. CDR3 bases: TGTGCCAGCAGTACCGGGACAGGGCGTGGCTACACCTTC.

The chain joins TRBV5-4 to TRBJ2-1, with 9 bases aligning to TRBD2. The CDR3 runs 17 residues. CDR1 and CDR2 (germline): SGHNT, YYREEE (reference sequence). The J segment lost 5 bases and the V segment lost 4 bases, leaving 13 bases of the junction unmatched. The CDR3 here is CASSPGSGREGNNEQFF. For the CDR3, the DNA is TGTGCCAGCAGCCCCGGCTCCGGGCGGGAGGGGAACAATGAGCAGTTCTTC.

V is TRBV9 and J is TRBJ1-4; no firm D call. The V and J ends lost 2 bases and 2 bases respectively, with 10 bases between them. The germline V gene has CDR1 SGDLS and CDR2 YYNGEE. The CDR3 length is 15 residues. The CDR3 sequence: CASSVTTDTNEKLFF. The CDR3 bases are TGTGCCAGCAGCGTTACGACTGATACTAATGAAAAACTGTTTTTT.

The chain carries TRBV10-1 and TRBJ1-5, with D possibly matching TRBD1 (5 bases). The CDR3 has 12 residues. V lost 2 bases, J lost 10 bases, and 9 bases lay in between. The germline V gene encodes CDR1 WNHNN and CDR2 SYGVQD (reference sequence). CDR3 in amino acids: CASSEPGEPQHF. CDR3 in DNA: TGCGCCAGCAGTGAGCCGGGGGAACCCCAGCATTTT.

The CDR3 coding sequence is TGTGCCAGCAGCTTACATCCTGGCCAGCCCCAGCATTTT. As protein: CASSLHPGQPQHF. V gene TRBV5-4 combines with J gene TRBJ1-5; no clear D. CDR3 size: 13 residues. Trimming stripped 2 bases from V and 7 bases from J, with 10 bases between. The germline V gene has CDR1 SGHNT and CDR2 YYREEE (reference sequence).

This sequence joins TRBV30 and TRBJ2-7; 13 bases are a match to TRBD2. Germline lookup yields CDR1 GTSNPN and CDR2 SVGIG (reference sequence). V lost 2 bases, J lost 3 bases, and 4 bases stayed unmatched. This CDR3 is built from 15 residues. The CDR3 protein is CAWSLTSGRVYEQYF. The CDR3 DNA reads as TGTGCCTGGAGTCTAACTAGCGGGAGGGTCTACGAGCAGTACTTC.

The rearrangement links TRBV30 to TRBJ2-1, with a possible D match to TRBD2 (7 bases). Per germline, CDR1 GTSNPN and CDR2 SVGIG (reference sequence). The CDR3 runs 15 residues. Trimming cost V 3 bases and J 4 bases, with 16 bases left between them. CDR3 DNA sequence: TGTGCCTGGAGAATCGCGGGGGCGCCATACAATGAGCAGTTCTTC. Translated: CAWRIAGAPYNEQFF.

The J gene is TRBJ2-6, the V gene TRBV6-7, with D possibly TRBD1 on 7 matching bases. TRBV6-7 carries the ORF label, with uncertain function. Trimming shortened V by 4 bases and J by 0 bases, and 16 bases separated the two germline ends. CDR3 length: 18 amino acids. Written as DNA, the CDR3 is TGTGCCAGCAGTTCTGGGCAGGGGGGACACTCTGGGGCCAACGTCCTGACTTTC. Translating gives CASSSGQGGHSGANVLTF.

CDR3 region: CSSLRVRGFTEAFF. Written as DNA, the CDR3 is TGCAGCTCTCTTCGGGTACGGGGATTCACTGAAGCTTTCTTT. This chain connects TRBV29-1 to TRBJ1-1, with D hard to call. V lost 8 bases and J 4 bases, leaving 20 bases between the germline ends. Germline V lookup: CDR1 SQVTM, CDR2 ANQGSEA. This CDR3 is 14 amino acids long. The full variable domain, rest sourced from reference TRBV29-1 and TRBJ1-1, is SAVISQKPSRDICQRGTSLTIQCQVDSQVTMMFWYRQQPGQSLTLIATANQGSEATYESGFVIDKFPISRPNLTFSTLTVSNMSPEDSSIYLCSSLRVRGFTEAFFGQGTRLTVV.

This clone came up once. This chain connects TRBV9 to TRBJ2-3, with 8 bases that match TRBD1. The junction had 11 bases not matched to a gene; V was cut back by 4 bases and J by 1 base. The CDR3 covers 17 residues. Germline-derived CDR1 and CDR2 are SGDLS and YYNGEE. The chain's CDR3 is CASSPKLDRAGTDTQYF. CDR3 DNA sequence: TGTGCCAGCAGCCCTAAATTGGACAGGGCCGGCACAGATACGCAGTATTTT.

This clone has a single count. This chain joins TRBV4-1 and TRBJ2-6; 10 bases align to TRBD2. Unmatched junction bases numbered 1, after V lost 0 bases and J lost 2 bases. The CDR3 is 17 amino acids. Looked up from germline, CDR1 is MGHRA and CDR2 is YSYEKL. For the CDR3, the DNA is TGCGCCAGCAGCCAAGATCTAGCGGGAGCTGGGGCCAACGTCCTGACTTTC. Translating it yields CASSQDLAGAGANVLTF.

The chain uses TRBV6-5 and TRBJ1-2, with 12 bases lining up with TRBD1. The trim removed 7 bases at V and 8 bases at J, leaving 8 bases unmatched. This CDR3 comprises 14 residues. Germline V gives CDR1 MNHEY, CDR2 SVGAGI. The CDR3 here is CASTPGQGAFGYTF. CDR3 coding DNA: TGTGCCAGCACGCCGGGACAGGGGGCTTTCGGCTACACCTTC.

This clone was found a few times. V gene TRBV5-4 combines with J gene TRBJ1-2; D possibly corresponds to TRBD1 (5 bases). The CDR3 loop spans 13 amino acids. Germline CDR1 SGHNT, CDR2 YYREEE (reference sequence). With 4 bases removed from V and 0 bases from J, the gap between germline ends came to 7 bases. Here the CDR3 DNA reads TGTGCCAGCAGCGGGACTGCTAACTATGGCTACACCTTC. Amino acids: CASSGTANYGYTF. The whole variable domain, remainder taken from reference TRBV5-4 and TRBJ1-2, is ETGVTQSPTHLIKTRGQQVTLRCSSQSGHNTVSWYQQALGQGPQFIFQYYREEENGRGNFPPRFSGLQFPNYSSELNVNALELDDSALYLCASSGTANYGYTFGSGTRLTVV.

The chain carries TRBV5-1 and TRBJ2-1; 13 nucleotides line up with TRBD2. V shed 4 bases and J 8 bases; nucleotides not matched to a gene: 12. CDR1 and CDR2 (germline): SGHRS, YFSETQ. The CDR3 contains 17 residues. In DNA form, the CDR3 reads TGCGCCAGCAGCCCCGCTCGGACTAGCGGGAGTATCGATGAGCAGTTCTTC. Protein sequence: CASSPARTSGSIDEQFF.

The chain joins TRBV5-6 to TRBJ1-6, with D tentatively TRBD1 (6 bases). This CDR3 is built from 16 residues. The V gene lost 2 bases and the J gene lost 0 bases, with 9 bases spanning the gap. Germline V gene data show CDR1 as SGHDT and CDR2 as YYEEEE. CDR3 in amino acids: CASSLGGSSYNSPLHF. The CDR3 DNA sequence: TGTGCCAGCAGCTTAGGGGGAAGCTCCTATAATTCACCCCTCCACTTT.

This chain joins TRBV29-1 and TRBJ2-4; the match to TRBD1 covers 8 bases. The length of the CDR3 is 16 residues. CDR1 is SQVTM, CDR2 ANQGSEA, per germline. After removal of 3 bases from V and 8 bases from J, the junction contained 15 bases not matched to a gene. CDR3 coding DNA: TGCAGCGTTGAGGGAACTATGACAGGGGAAAACGACATTCAGTACTTC. This encodes CSVEGTMTGENDIQYF.

The chain is built from TRBV10-3 and TRBJ2-3; TRBD1 agrees at 7 bases. The junction had 4 bases not matched to a gene; V was cut back by 10 bases and J by 0 bases. The CDR3 extends over 13 amino acids. Germline V gene lookup returns CDR1 ENHRY and CDR2 SYGVKD. This CDR3 reads CATTQGSTDTQYF. The CDR3 DNA reads TGTGCCACCACACAGGGGAGCACAGATACGCAGTATTTT.

The chain carries TRBV6-1 and TRBJ2-7; TRBD2 matches 10 bases. The CDR3 loop spans 15 amino acids. J lost 0 bases, V lost 4 bases, and 3 bases had no gene match. CDR1 is MNHNS and CDR2 is SASEGT in the germline V gene. CDR3 sequence (DNA): TGTGCCAGCAGTGGAGCGGGAGGGTACTCCTACGAGCAGTACTTC. The encoded protein is CASSGAGGYSYEQYF.

This clone has just one count. V usage is TRBV19 and J usage is TRBJ1-2; 7 bases match TRBD1. Per the germline V gene, CDR1 is LNHDA and CDR2 is SQIVND (reference sequence). The CDR3 runs to 13 residues. With V trimmed by 6 bases and J by 4 bases, 5 bases remained unmatched. Here the CDR3 reads CASSLQGSYGYTF. In nucleotides, the CDR3 is TGTGCCAGTAGCCTACAGGGGTCCTATGGCTACACCTTC.

This sequence joins TRBV27 and TRBJ2-2, with D possibly TRBD2 on 7 matching bases. V lost 3 bases and J lost 5, with 13 bases in between. The germline gives CDR1 MNHEY, CDR2 SMNVEV (reference sequence). The CDR3 totals 15 residues. The CDR3 loop is CASSFSGGHTGELFF. The DNA of the CDR3 is TGTGCCAGCAGTTTTTCGGGGGGCCATACCGGGGAGCTGTTTTTT.

On this clone: The sample has other DNA sequences that encode this CDR3 too. The chain combines TRBV5-1 with TRBJ2-3; a possible D gene is TRBD1 (6 bases). The length of the CDR3 is 14 residues. The V gene's germline CDR1 is SGHRS and CDR2 YFSETQ. Between the trimmed V and J ends, which lost 4 bases and 0 bases, there was a span of 9 bases. The CDR3 DNA is TGCGCCAGCAGCATTGGACAGAGCACAGATACGCAGTATTTT. Protein product: CASSIGQSTDTQYF.

The rearrangement joins TRBV7-8 to TRBJ2-5; no clear D. V was trimmed by 0 bases and J by 1 base, leaving 3 bases between them. The CDR3 runs 13 residues. Germline V gene sequence: CDR1 SGHVS, CDR2 FQNEAQ. CDR3: CASSLARQETQYF. The CDR3 region has the DNA TGTGCCAGCAGCTTAGCGCGCCAAGAGACCCAGTACTTC.

V usage is TRBV11-2 and J usage is TRBJ2-4; TRBD1 aligns across 9 bases. From germline, CDR1 is SGHAT and CDR2 FQNNGV. Trimming took 5 bases from V and 1 from J; bases not matched to a gene: 9. The CDR3 contains 17 residues. DNA for the CDR3: TGTGCCAGCAGCAAGGGACAGGGAGAGTGGGCCAAAAACATTCAGTACTTC. It yields the protein CASSKGQGEWAKNIQYF.